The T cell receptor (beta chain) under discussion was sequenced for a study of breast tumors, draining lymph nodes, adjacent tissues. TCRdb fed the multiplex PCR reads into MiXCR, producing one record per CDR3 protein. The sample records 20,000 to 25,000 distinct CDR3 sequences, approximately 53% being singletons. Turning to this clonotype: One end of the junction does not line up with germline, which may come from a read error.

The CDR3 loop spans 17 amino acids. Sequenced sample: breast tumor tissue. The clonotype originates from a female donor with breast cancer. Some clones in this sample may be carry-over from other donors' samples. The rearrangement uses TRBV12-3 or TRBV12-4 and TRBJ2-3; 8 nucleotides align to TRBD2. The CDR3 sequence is CASSLDRPAGDPDTQYF. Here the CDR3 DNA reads TGTGCCAGCAGTTTAGACCGACCAGCGGGAGATCCAGACACGCAGTATTTT.